This TCR beta chain derives from a study of T cells after yellow fever vaccination. Trimming at V came to 5 bases and at J to 8 bases, leaving 12 bases not matched to a gene. The CDR3 is 14 amino acids. Germline-derived CDR1 and CDR2 are DFQATT and SNEGSKA (reference sequence). TCRdb re-derived calls from the 5' RACE reads in MiXCR, one entry per CDR3 protein. The repertoire includes some 110,000 distinct CDR3 sequences, around 8% of them detected once, and 25% sits in the top ten. Findings and caveats of the study: The booster response re-showed most primary clones: approximately 97% CD4, approximately 90% CD8. Just a small share of clonotypes turned up in the CD4 compartment as well as the CD8 compartment.

This clonotype showed up just a few times. The antigen remains unidentified. Specimen: CD8+ T cells sorted from PBMCs, collected 45 days after the yellow fever booster vaccination. V usage is TRBV20-1 and J usage is TRBJ1-3; 7 positions agree with TRBD1. The receptor's source is a man under 40 who received the YFV17D yellow fever vaccine. The CDR3 sequence: CSAPLTGTGDTIYF. CDR3 DNA sequence: TGCAGTGCTCCACTGACAGGGACCGGGGACACCATATATTTT.